This is a list of T cell receptor beta chains from one sample in a study of cytomegalovirus exposure and HLA in healthy donors. This table comes from immunoSEQ multiplex PCR, and its TCRdb copy is limited to in-frame clones, with some not included. The sample lists 160,000 or so clones; roughly 80% were seen once. The source material was PBMCs. The source of these receptors is a man aged 50-59 years in good health and CMV-seropositive. Each CDR3 is given with its conserved first and last residue. Fields, in order: D gene, V gene, J gene, clone size, CDR3 protein, CDR3 DNA. A D gene is named only where the DNA matches it firmly. Only part of the rows carry a size: once, few, many, or a class if the clone is expanded.

D: .
V: TRBV19
J: TRBJ2-7
size: .
CDR3: CASSIRGVAETQAYEQYF
DNA: TGTGCCAGTAGTATAAGGGGCGTGGCGGAGACGCAAGCCTACGAGCAGTACTTC

D: TRBD2
V: TRBV11-1
J: TRBJ2-7
size: .
CDR3: CASSSTSQGAYEQYF
DNA: TGTGCCAGCAGCTCGACTAGCCAAGGGGCCTACGAGCAGTACTTC

D: .
V: TRBV2
J: TRBJ1-2
size: .
CDR3: CASRAGSSGYTF
DNA: TGTGCCAGCAGGGCAGGGTCCTCTGGCTACACCTTC

D: .
V: TRBV9
J: TRBJ1-5
size: .
CDR3: CASSVGGGGNQPQHF
DNA: TGTGCCAGCAGCGTAGGTGGGGGGGGCAATCAGCCCCAGCATTTT

D: TRBD1
V: TRBV18
J: TRBJ2-2
size: .
CDR3: CASCLGQAGTGELFF
DNA: TGTGCCAGCTGCCTGGGACAGGCGGGCACCGGGGAGCTGTTTTTT

D: .
V: TRBV6-1
J: TRBJ1-5
size: .
CDR3: CASSAIYSNQPQHF
DNA: TGTGCCAGCAGCGCGATCTATAGCAATCAGCCCCAGCATTTT

D: .
V: TRBV4-1
J: TRBJ2-1
size: .
CDR3: CAGALKQGNEQFF
DNA: TGCGCCGGAGCCTTAAAACAGGGCAATGAGCAGTTCTTC

D: TRBD1
V: TRBV18
J: TRBJ1-3
size: .
CDR3: CASSRLGTGVGNTIYF
DNA: TGTGCCAGCTCACGGTTAGGGACAGGCGTCGGAAACACCATATATTTT

D: .
V: TRBV18
J: TRBJ1-5
size: few
CDR3: CASSLDMGAEPQHF
DNA: TGTGCCAGCTCGCTTGACATGGGGGCGGAGCCCCAGCATTTT

D: .
V: TRBV2
J: TRBJ1-1
size: once
CDR3: CASSSGGLNTEAFF
DNA: TGTGCCAGCAGTTCGGGGGGATTGAACACTGAAGCTTTCTTT

D: .
V: TRBV11-2
J: TRBJ1-2
size: once
CDR3: CASSSPYGYTF
DNA: TGTGCCAGCAGCTCCCCTTATGGCTACACCTTC

D: TRBD2
V: TRBV11-2
J: TRBJ2-7
size: .
CDR3: CASSPRLAEGLYEQYF
DNA: TGTGCCAGCAGCCCCAGACTAGCGGAAGGGCTCTACGAGCAGTACTTC

D: .
V: TRBV27
J: TRBJ2-5
size: .
CDR3: CASGQTEQETQYF
DNA: TGTGCCAGCGGACAGACTGAACAAGAGACCCAGTACTTC

D: .
V: TRBV7-2
J: TRBJ2-5
size: once
CDR3: CASSLYPGVETQYF
DNA: TGTGCCAGCAGCTTATATCCGGGAGTTGAGACCCAGTACTTC

D: TRBD1
V: TRBV5-1
J: TRBJ2-7
size: .
CDR3: CASRPGELRQGAGEQYF
DNA: TGCGCCAGCAGGCCGGGGGAACTTCGGCAGGGGGCGGGGGAGCAGTACTTC

D: TRBD2
V: TRBV7-3
J: TRBJ2-5
size: .
CDR3: CASSFQREETQYF
DNA: TGTGCCAGCAGCTTTCAGCGGGAGGAGACCCAGTACTTC

D: TRBD1
V: TRBV7-9
J: TRBJ1-1
size: .
CDR3: CASSGTVMMTEAFF
DNA: TGTGCCAGCAGCGGGACAGTGATGATGACTGAAGCTTTCTTT

D: .
V: TRBV4-2
J: TRBJ1-2
size: .
CDR3: CASSQGGVTYGYTF
DNA: TGTGCCAGCAGCCAAGGGGGAGTTACCTATGGCTACACCTTC